This T cell receptor (beta chain) was captured by sequencing in a study of CD8 T cells in Susac syndrome. The trim removed 5 bases at V and 5 bases at J, leaving 6 bases unmatched. This CDR3 is built from 14 residues. In germline, CDR1 is SGHTA, CDR2 FQGNSA. With random hexamers, 0.5 to 1 ug RNA was reverse transcribed. The amplification used immunoSEQ multiplex PCR on TCR beta CDR3; it spanned 54 Vbeta and 13 Jbeta. TCRdb passed the immunoSEQ multiplex PCR reads through MiXCR, listing each CDR3 protein once. The sample holds 170,000 or so distinct CDR3 sequences, roughly 92% seen once. Blood CD8+ and CD4+ T cells underwent high-throughput TCR beta sequencing.

The chain carries TRBV7-2 and TRBJ2-5; 9 bases are shared with TRBD1. This TCR was sampled from a human donor with multiple sclerosis. The sample was CD4+ T cells from PBMCs. The CDR3: CASSPGQGTETQYF. CDR3 DNA sequence: TGTGCCAGCAGCCCTGGACAGGGGACGGAGACCCAGTACTTC.